The TCR beta chain described here comes from a study of shared clonotypes between healthy human individuals. Naive-designated CD8 cells lacked CD45RO, were positively enriched for CCR7, and omitted terminally differentiated effector memory CD45RA+ cells. CDR3 length: 15 residues. CDR1 is LNHNV, CDR2 YYDKDF, per germline (reference sequence). V was shortened by 0 bases and J by 2 bases, with 10 bases between the two germline ends. Here immunoSEQ multiplex PCR was the method, and the copy in TCRdb shows in-frame clones only, minus some. Of about 2 million clones listed, roughly 94% are singletons. Specimen: naive CD8+ T cells sorted from blood. The chain uses TRBV15 and TRBJ2-5, with a possible D match to TRBD2 (7 bases). The source of this sequence is a man between 18 and 35 years old in good health. For the CDR3, the DNA is TGTGCCACCAGCAGAGAGGGGGGGCTGCAAGAGACCCAGTACTTC. It translates to CATSREGGLQETQYF.